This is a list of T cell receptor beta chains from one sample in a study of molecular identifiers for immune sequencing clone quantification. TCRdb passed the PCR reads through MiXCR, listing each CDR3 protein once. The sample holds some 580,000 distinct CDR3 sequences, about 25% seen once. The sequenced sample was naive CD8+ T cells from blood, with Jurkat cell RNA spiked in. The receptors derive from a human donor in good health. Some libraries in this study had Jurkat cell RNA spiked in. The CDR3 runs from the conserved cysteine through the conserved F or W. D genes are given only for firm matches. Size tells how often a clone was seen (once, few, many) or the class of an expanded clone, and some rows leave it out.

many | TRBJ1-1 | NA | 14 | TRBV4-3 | TGCGCCAGCAGCCAGGCGACAGGTTTCTTCGAAGCTTTCTTT | CASSQATGFFEAFF
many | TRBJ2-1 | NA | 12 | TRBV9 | TGTGCCAGCAGCACCGACTACAATGAGCAGTTCTTC | CASSTDYNEQFF
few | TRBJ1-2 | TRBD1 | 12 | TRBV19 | TGTGCCATGGGGACAGGGGCCTCCGGCTACACCTTC | CAMGTGASGYTF
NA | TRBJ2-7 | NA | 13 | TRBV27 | TGTGCCAGCAGTTCCACACCCCCCTACGAGCAGTACTTC | CASSSTPPYEQYF
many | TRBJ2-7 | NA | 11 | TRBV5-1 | TGCGCCAGCAGCGCGACAGACGAGCAGTACTTC | CASSATDEQYF
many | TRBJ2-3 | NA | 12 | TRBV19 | TGTGCCAGTAGTATTCAGGCAGATACGCAGTATTTT | CASSIQADTQYF
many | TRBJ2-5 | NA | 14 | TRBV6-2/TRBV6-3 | TGTGCCAGCAGTTTCGGGACTCTACAAGAGACCCAGTACTTC | CASSFGTLQETQYF
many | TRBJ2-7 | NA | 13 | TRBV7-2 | TGTGCCAGCAGCCCATGGACACTCTACGAGCAGTACTTC | CASSPWTLYEQYF
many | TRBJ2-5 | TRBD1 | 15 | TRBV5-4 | TGTGCCAGCAACTCCGGGACAGGGGGGCCAGAGACCCAGTACTTC | CASNSGTGGPETQYF
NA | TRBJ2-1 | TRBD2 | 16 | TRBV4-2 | TGTGCCAGCAGCCAAGGTCTACTAGCGGGAGCCAATGAGCAGTTCTTC | CASSQGLLAGANEQFF
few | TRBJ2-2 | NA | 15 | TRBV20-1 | TGCAGTGCTAGCCCCTTGGTCGCGAACACCGGGGAGCTGTTTTTT | CSASPLVANTGELFF
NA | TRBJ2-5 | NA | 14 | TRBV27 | TGTACCAGCAGTCCAAGCTTGGGAGTAGAGACCCAGTACTTC | CTSSPSLGVETQYF
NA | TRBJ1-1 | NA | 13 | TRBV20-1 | TGCAGTGCTAGGCCGCCAGGGGACACTGAAGCTTTCTTT | CSARPPGDTEAFF